These T cell receptor beta chains were read from a single sample in a study of blood T cell repertoires in COVID-19. Sequencing used immunoSEQ multiplex PCR; TCRdb keeps in-frame clones, though not all of them. The sample lists approximately 98,000 clones, roughly 80% occurring once. The source material was peripheral blood. The receptor source for this set is a woman older than 75 with acute or convalescent COVID-19. CDR3s include the opening cysteine and the closing phenylalanine or tryptophan. Fields, in order: J gene, V gene, clone size, D gene, CDR3 DNA, CDR3 protein. A D gene is named only where the DNA matches it firmly. Size is omitted from some rows. Given values are once, few, many or a class for expanded clones.

j_gene: TRBJ2-3
v_gene: TRBV7-2
abundance: once
d_gene: TRBD2
CDR3nt: TGTGCCAGCAGCACCCGGACTAGCGGGGGGGGAGCGCAGTATTTT
CDR3aa: CASSTRTSGGGAQYF

j_gene: TRBJ1-1
v_gene: TRBV9
abundance: -
d_gene: -
CDR3nt: TGTGCCAGCAGCGTAAACCCGGGGAACACTGAAGCTTTCTTT
CDR3aa: CASSVNPGNTEAFF

j_gene: TRBJ2-2
v_gene: TRBV28
abundance: -
d_gene: TRBD2
CDR3nt: TGTGCCAGCAGTTTTAGGCGGGGGGGAACCGGGGAGCTGTTTTTT
CDR3aa: CASSFRRGGTGELFF

j_gene: TRBJ2-2
v_gene: TRBV19
abundance: -
d_gene: TRBD2
CDR3nt: TGTGCCAGCCTAGGGAAACGGGGGGGCCGATGGGGCGGGGAGCTGTTTTTT
CDR3aa: CASLGKRGGRWGGELFF

j_gene: TRBJ2-2
v_gene: TRBV5-1
abundance: -
d_gene: -
CDR3nt: TGCGCCAGCAGCTTATCATCAGGGGCGGGCACCGGGGAGCTGTTTTTT
CDR3aa: CASSLSSGAGTGELFF

j_gene: TRBJ2-1
v_gene: TRBV5-1
abundance: -
d_gene: -
CDR3nt: TGCGCCAGCAGCTTTGAGTACAATGAGCAGTTCTTC
CDR3aa: CASSFEYNEQFF

j_gene: TRBJ1-2
v_gene: TRBV24-1
abundance: -
d_gene: TRBD1
CDR3nt: TGTGCCACCAGTGGGTCGGGGACAGCCTATGGCTACACCTTC
CDR3aa: CATSGSGTAYGYTF

j_gene: TRBJ2-7
v_gene: TRBV6-2/TRBV6-3
abundance: -
d_gene: TRBD2
CDR3nt: TGTGCCAGCAGCCGGGCGGGACTAGCGGGGGAAGCGCAGTACTTC
CDR3aa: CASSRAGLAGEAQYF

j_gene: TRBJ1-4
v_gene: TRBV29-1
abundance: -
d_gene: TRBD1
CDR3nt: TGCAGCGCCAGGACAGGGAGGGAAAAACTGTTTTTT
CDR3aa: CSARTGREKLFF

j_gene: TRBJ2-3
v_gene: TRBV10-1
abundance: -
d_gene: TRBD1
CDR3nt: TGCGCCAGCAGTTACGGGACAGGGTTTAGAGATACGCAGTATTTT
CDR3aa: CASSYGTGFRDTQYF

j_gene: TRBJ2-3
v_gene: TRBV19
abundance: -
d_gene: TRBD2
CDR3nt: TGTGCCAGTAGCGGGGGGAGCACAGATACGCAGTATTTT
CDR3aa: CASSGGSTDTQYF

j_gene: TRBJ1-2
v_gene: TRBV2
abundance: -
d_gene: -
CDR3nt: TGTGCCAGCAGTGTGACTGGCGCAGGCTACACCTTC
CDR3aa: CASSVTGAGYTF

j_gene: TRBJ1-1
v_gene: TRBV7-2
abundance: -
d_gene: -
CDR3nt: TGTGCCAGCAGCTTCGGGGGGATCTTGAACACTGAAGCTTTCTTT
CDR3aa: CASSFGGILNTEAFF

j_gene: TRBJ2-7
v_gene: TRBV7-2
abundance: few
d_gene: -
CDR3nt: TGTGCCAGCAGCTTGGACTACACCTCCTACGAGCAGTACTTC
CDR3aa: CASSLDYTSYEQYF

j_gene: TRBJ1-1
v_gene: TRBV29-1
abundance: -
d_gene: -
CDR3nt: TGCAGCGTTACCGGGAACACTGAAGCTTTCTTT
CDR3aa: CSVTGNTEAFF

j_gene: TRBJ2-5
v_gene: TRBV19
abundance: -
d_gene: TRBD2
CDR3nt: TGTGCCAGTAGTATCGGCCTAGCGGGGGAAACCCAGTACTTC
CDR3aa: CASSIGLAGETQYF

j_gene: TRBJ1-2
v_gene: TRBV11-2
abundance: -
d_gene: -
CDR3nt: TGTGCCAGCAGCTTAGACAGGCATGGCTACACCTTC
CDR3aa: CASSLDRHGYTF

j_gene: TRBJ1-1
v_gene: TRBV29-1
abundance: once
d_gene: TRBD1
CDR3nt: TGCAGCGTGACGGAGGGACAGCGAGCTTTCTTT
CDR3aa: CSVTEGQRAFF

j_gene: TRBJ2-7
v_gene: TRBV27
abundance: -
d_gene: TRBD1
CDR3nt: TGTGCCAGCAGTTCCAACAGGGGAATTGGATACTACGAGCAGTACTTC
CDR3aa: CASSSNRGIGYYEQYF

j_gene: TRBJ2-2
v_gene: TRBV4-3
abundance: -
d_gene: TRBD2
CDR3nt: TGCGCCAGCAGCCAAGACTTCTCGGGAGCGGGGGGGCGTACCGGGGAGCTGTTTTTT
CDR3aa: CASSQDFSGAGGRTGELFF

j_gene: TRBJ1-2
v_gene: TRBV5-8
abundance: -
d_gene: TRBD1
CDR3nt: TGTGCCAGCAGCTCCCGGACAGGTTCCTATGGCTACACCTTC
CDR3aa: CASSSRTGSYGYTF

j_gene: TRBJ2-4
v_gene: TRBV7-2
abundance: once
d_gene: TRBD2
CDR3nt: TGTGCCAGCAGCTTAGAGTCGGGAGGGGGGAGCATTCAGTACTTC
CDR3aa: CASSLESGGGSIQYF

j_gene: TRBJ2-2
v_gene: TRBV6-4
abundance: -
d_gene: -
CDR3nt: TGTGCCAGCAGTGCCGGGGGAAACACCGGGGAGCTGTTTTTT
CDR3aa: CASSAGGNTGELFF

j_gene: TRBJ2-1
v_gene: TRBV18
abundance: once
d_gene: TRBD2
CDR3nt: TGTGCCAGCTCACCAGTGTCTGGCGGGGGGGCAGGTGAGCAGTTCTTC
CDR3aa: CASSPVSGGGAGEQFF

j_gene: TRBJ1-4
v_gene: TRBV5-1
abundance: -
d_gene: -
CDR3nt: TGCGCCAGCAGCTTGGCCGGTGGTCGGAGAAATGAAAAACTGTTTTTT
CDR3aa: CASSLAGGRRNEKLFF

j_gene: TRBJ1-2
v_gene: TRBV5-5
abundance: -
d_gene: -
CDR3nt: TGTGCCAGCAGCCCTGCGGCCAGTAACTATGGCTACACCTTC
CDR3aa: CASSPAASNYGYTF

j_gene: TRBJ2-3
v_gene: TRBV5-1
abundance: -
d_gene: -
CDR3nt: TGCGCCAGCAGCAGCGGCGGCAACACAGATACGCAGTATTTT
CDR3aa: CASSSGGNTDTQYF

j_gene: TRBJ2-5
v_gene: TRBV5-1
abundance: -
d_gene: TRBD2
CDR3nt: TGCGCCAGCAGCTTCGGGACTAGCATGCAAGAGACCCAGTACTTC
CDR3aa: CASSFGTSMQETQYF

j_gene: TRBJ2-5
v_gene: TRBV5-1
abundance: -
d_gene: -
CDR3nt: TGCGCCAGCAGCTTACTCCGGGCGGGAGAGACCCAGTACTTC
CDR3aa: CASSLLRAGETQYF

j_gene: TRBJ1-5
v_gene: TRBV2
abundance: few
d_gene: -
CDR3nt: TGTGCCAGCACTATTCTTTCATCTCAGCCCCAGCATTTT
CDR3aa: CASTILSSQPQHF

j_gene: TRBJ1-2
v_gene: TRBV28
abundance: -
d_gene: TRBD1
CDR3nt: TGTGCCAGCAGTATTACCGGGACAGGGAACTATGGCTACACCTTC
CDR3aa: CASSITGTGNYGYTF

j_gene: TRBJ2-5
v_gene: TRBV5-4
abundance: -
d_gene: -
CDR3nt: TGTGCCAGCAGCTTGGCCGACGGGTTAGAGACCCAGTACTTC
CDR3aa: CASSLADGLETQYF

j_gene: TRBJ1-2
v_gene: TRBV5-1
abundance: -
d_gene: TRBD1
CDR3nt: TGCGCCAGCAGCTTGACGACAGGGTCCAGGAATGGCTACACCTTC
CDR3aa: CASSLTTGSRNGYTF

j_gene: TRBJ2-7
v_gene: TRBV7-2
abundance: -
d_gene: TRBD1
CDR3nt: TGTGCCAGCAGCTTACCCGGGACAGGGCGCTACGAGCAGTACTTC
CDR3aa: CASSLPGTGRYEQYF

j_gene: TRBJ1-5
v_gene: TRBV6-2/TRBV6-3
abundance: -
d_gene: -
CDR3nt: TGTGCCAGCAGCCTACCGGCGGGCAATCAGCCCCAGCATTTT
CDR3aa: CASSLPAGNQPQHF

j_gene: TRBJ2-3
v_gene: TRBV10-3
abundance: -
d_gene: -
CDR3nt: TGTGCCATCAGTGAGTCGAGACAGAACACAGATACGCAGTATTTT
CDR3aa: CAISESRQNTDTQYF

j_gene: TRBJ2-7
v_gene: TRBV29-1
abundance: -
d_gene: TRBD1
CDR3nt: TGCAGCGTACGGGACAGCGAGCAGTACTTC
CDR3aa: CSVRDSEQYF

j_gene: TRBJ2-3
v_gene: TRBV12-3/TRBV12-4
abundance: -
d_gene: -
CDR3nt: TGTGCCAGCAGATCGGGGGGCCCCCATACGCAGTATTTT
CDR3aa: CASRSGGPHTQYF

j_gene: TRBJ1-3
v_gene: TRBV9
abundance: -
d_gene: -
CDR3nt: TGTGCCAGCAGCGTAGCAGCAGGGATCTCTGGAAACACCATATATTTT
CDR3aa: CASSVAAGISGNTIYF

j_gene: TRBJ1-3
v_gene: TRBV18
abundance: -
d_gene: TRBD1
CDR3nt: TGTGCCAGCTCACCGGGACAGGCCAGGAACACCATATATTTT
CDR3aa: CASSPGQARNTIYF

j_gene: TRBJ1-1
v_gene: TRBV5-4
abundance: once
d_gene: TRBD1
CDR3nt: TGTGCCAGCAGTCCGGGACAGTTGAACACTCATCCAAGGAACACTGAAGCTTTCTTT
CDR3aa: CASSPGQLNTHPRNTEAFF

j_gene: TRBJ1-6
v_gene: TRBV6-5
abundance: -
d_gene: TRBD1
CDR3nt: TGTGCCAGCAGTAGGGACAGGGTATCACCCCTCCACTTT
CDR3aa: CASSRDRVSPLHF